Presented here are 22 T cell receptor beta chains from one specimen sequenced in a study. Each CDR3 protein is one row after TCRdb ran MiXCR on the 5' RACE reads. This sample carries under 35,000 distinct CDR3 sequences, roughly 25% of them seen once, and the ten largest clones take around 3.9%. The sample comprised naive CD4+ T cells sorted from a lymph node. Indicated subset: naive CD4+ T cells, CD4+CD45RA+CD25-. The receptors stem from a female donor with breast cancer.

The chain uses TRBV20-1 and TRBJ1-2; D remains unclear. Germline-derived CDR1 and CDR2 are DFQATT and SNEGSKA (reference sequence). CDR3 length: 13 amino acids. V shed 5 bases and J shed 4 bases, with 14 bases lying between them. In DNA, the CDR3 is TGCAGTGCTCTTCAAAGAGAGGCCTATGGCTACACCTTC. It is translated as CSALQREAYGYTF.

V and J are TRBV7-9 and TRBJ2-3; TRBD2 aligns across 7 bases. CDR3 length: 16 amino acids. V shed 4 bases, J shed 2 bases, and the junction held 9 bases outside the gene matches. Germline V gene sequence: CDR1 SEHNR, CDR2 FQNEAQ (reference sequence). The CDR3 here is CASSSSSGLYTDTQYF. DNA for the CDR3: TGTGCCAGCAGCTCGTCTAGCGGATTGTACACAGATACGCAGTATTTT.

This clonotype occurred many times. The V and J genes are TRBV12-3 or TRBV12-4 and TRBJ2-2; 8 nucleotides line up with TRBD1. CDR3 size: 15 residues. The trim removed 6 bases at V and 2 bases at J, leaving 5 bases unmatched. CDR3 in DNA: TGTGCCAGCAGCCTCGGACAGGGTAACACCGGGGAGCTGTTTTTT. As protein: CASSLGQGNTGELFF.

This clonotype was recorded a few times. The chain is built from TRBV5-5 and TRBJ1-2; TRBD1 matches at 7 bases. J lost 7 bases, V lost 4 bases, and 22 bases had no gene match. The CDR3 is made up of 18 amino acids. In germline, CDR1 is SGHKS, CDR2 YYEKEE (reference sequence). The CDR3 loop reads CASSRYGQRVTGSGGYTF. The CDR3 nucleotides read TGTGCCAGCAGCCGATATGGACAGCGCGTGACAGGGAGCGGTGGCTACACCTTC.

There are a few counts of this clonotype. The genes are TRBV12-3 or TRBV12-4 and TRBJ2-1, with D perhaps TRBD1 or TRBD2 (5 bases each). This CDR3 has 14 amino acids. V shed 3 bases and J shed 8 bases, with 14 bases lying between them. The CDR3 is CASSFAGSRDEQFF. The CDR3 DNA sequence: TGTGCCAGCAGTTTCGCAGGGAGTCGGGATGAGCAGTTCTTC.

This clonotype has at least ten counts. V usage is TRBV6-5 and J usage is TRBJ1-5; no clear D gene. Germline V lookup: CDR1 MNHEY, CDR2 SVGAGI. The germline V and J ends were trimmed by 2 bases and 4 bases, with 9 bases remaining between them. This CDR3 spans 14 amino acids. The CDR3 DNA reads as TGTGCCAGCAGTTACCACGGACCTAATCAGCCCCAGCATTTT. This encodes CASSYHGPNQPQHF.

This clonotype is categorized as medium-sized (0.01 to 0.1%). The chain employs TRBV4-3 and TRBJ2-1; no clear D gene. CDR1 is LGHNA, CDR2 YSLEER, per germline. The CDR3 is 13 residues long. V was shortened by 4 bases and J by 9 bases, with 13 bases between the two germline ends. CDR3 in amino acids: CASSPHLNGEQFF. The CDR3 DNA sequence: TGCGCCAGCAGCCCCCACCTGAACGGTGAGCAGTTCTTC.

This clonotype was observed a handful of times. The V call is TRBV12-3 or TRBV12-4, the J call TRBJ1-2, with TRBD1 identical over 8 bases. V lost 8 bases to trimming and J lost 4 bases; unmatched junction nucleotides: 6. This CDR3 is 13 amino acids long. CDR3 region: CASGQGNAYGYTF. The CDR3 DNA is TGTGCCAGCGGACAGGGAAATGCCTATGGCTACACCTTC.

This clonotype showed up just a few times. This chain links TRBV5-4 with TRBJ2-2; D unclear. The CDR3 loop spans 15 amino acids. CDR1 is SGHNT and CDR2 is YYREEE in the germline V gene (reference sequence). The ends were cut back, 1 base at V and 3 bases at J, with 10 bases in the middle. The DNA of the CDR3 is TGTGCCAGCAGCTTGATCGGTCTTCACACCGGGGAGCTGTTTTTT. This gives the protein CASSLIGLHTGELFF.

This clonotype was seen at least ten times. This rearrangement joins TRBV4-2 to TRBJ1-1; the D gene is possibly TRBD1 (6 bases). This CDR3 region has 14 residues. The V and J ends lost 1 base and 5 bases respectively, with 11 bases between them. Germline CDR1 reads LGHNA; CDR2 reads YNFKEQ. The CDR3 nucleotides read TGTGCCAGCAGCCAAGTATCGGGGGCGACTGAAGCTTTCTTT. This gives the protein CASSQVSGATEAFF.

J is TRBJ2-5 and V is TRBV7-8, with a possible D match to TRBD2 (5 bases). Germline loops: CDR1 SGHVS, CDR2 FQNEAQ. V was clipped by 5 bases and J by 1 base, with 23 bases between them. The CDR3 extends over 18 amino acids. Here the CDR3 DNA reads TGTGCCAGCAGCACCCGCCCAGGACGGCGGACTCTCCAAGAGACCCAGTACTTC. It translates to CASSTRPGRRTLQETQYF.

The chain is built from TRBV6-1 and TRBJ1-5; 8 bases match TRBD1. Germline V gene sequence: CDR1 MNHNS, CDR2 SASEGT. CDR3 length: 16 amino acids. Unmatched junction bases numbered 9, after V lost 3 bases and J lost 5 bases. CDR3 loop: CASSDSRQGWYQPQHF. The CDR3 region has the DNA TGTGCCAGCAGTGATTCCCGACAGGGGTGGTATCAGCCCCAGCATTTT.

This chain links TRBV18 with TRBJ1-5; D is undetermined. The V gene lost 3 bases and the J gene lost 4 bases, with 7 bases spanning the gap. The CDR3 extends over 13 amino acids. Germline assignment: CDR1 KGHSH and CDR2 LQKENI. In DNA, the CDR3 is TGTGCCAGCTCACCCGAGAGGAATCAGCCCCAGCATTTT. This encodes CASSPERNQPQHF.

The chain combines TRBV5-1 with TRBJ1-6; 11 bases line up with TRBD1. The CDR3 runs 14 residues. Germline lookup yields CDR1 SGHRS and CDR2 YFSETQ. The J segment lost 8 bases and the V segment lost 4 bases, leaving 2 bases of the junction unmatched. The CDR3 bases are TGCGCCAGCAGCGTGGGACAGGGGGATTCACCCCTCCACTTT. Protein: CASSVGQGDSPLHF.

This clonotype was seen a handful of times. This rearrangement joins TRBV12-3 or TRBV12-4 to TRBJ2-6, with D uncertain. Trimming removed 7 bases at V and 10 bases at J, with 5 bases between. CDR3 length equals 10 residues. CDR3 DNA sequence: TGTGCCAGCACTACTAACGTCCTGACTTTC. Translation: CASTTNVLTF.

This clonotype is classed as medium-sized. The chain links TRBV7-3 to TRBJ2-7; no firm D call. The germline V and J ends were trimmed by 3 bases and 10 bases, with 10 bases remaining between them. Germline CDR1 and CDR2: SGHTA and FQGTGA. CDR3 length: 11 residues. The CDR3 DNA is TGTGCCAGCAGCTTTTGGGGTTTCCAGTACTTC. Translated, it gives CASSFWGFQYF. The variable domain in full, with the rest retrieved from reference TRBV7-3 and TRBJ2-7, is GAGVSQTPSNKVTEKGKYVELRCDPISGHTALYWYRQSLGQGPEFLIYFQGTGAADDSGLPNDRFFAVRPEGSVSTLKIQRTERGDSAVYLCASSFWGFQYFGPGTRLTVT.

This clonotype qualifies as medium-sized (0.01 to 0.1%). The chain has TRBV20-1 and TRBJ1-1; a weak D match, TRBD1 (6 bases). Germline CDR1 reads DFQATT; CDR2 reads SNEGSKA (reference sequence). CDR3 length: 13 residues. Trimming pared 2 bases from V and 7 bases from J, leaving 14 bases between. The CDR3 DNA reads as TGCAGTGCTAGAAGTGGGGGGCGGAATGAAGCTTTCTTT. This translates into CSARSGGRNEAFF.

The chain is built from TRBV4-2 and TRBJ2-7; 8 positions agree with TRBD1. J was trimmed by 1 base and V by 4 bases; bases with no gene match: 12. CDR1 is LGHNA, CDR2 YNFKEQ, per germline. The CDR3 is 17 residues long. The CDR3 region has the DNA TGTGCCAGCAGCCTTCACCCGGACAGGGACCCATCCTACGAGCAGTACTTC. It is translated as CASSLHPDRDPSYEQYF.

A few counts support this clonotype. This sequence joins TRBV18 and TRBJ2-3; perhaps TRBD2 as D (5 bases). Trimming shortened V by 6 bases and J by 1 base, and 14 bases separated the two germline ends. Germline V CDR1 and CDR2: KGHSH, LQKENI. The CDR3 loop spans 15 amino acids. The CDR3 region is CASSRPGLGTDTQYF. CDR3 in DNA: TGTGCCAGCTCGCGGCCGGGATTAGGCACAGATACGCAGTATTTT.

V usage is TRBV6-1 and J usage is TRBJ1-1; 7 bases align to TRBD1. The CDR3 contains 14 residues. V shed 3 bases, J shed 5 bases, and the junction held 6 bases outside the gene matches. Per the germline V gene, CDR1 is MNHNS and CDR2 is SASEGT. The CDR3 DNA reads as TGTGCCAGCAGTGAGAGGGGGCGCGTGACTGAAGCTTTCTTT. Encoded protein: CASSERGRVTEAFF.

A few counts support this clonotype. The chain links TRBV6-2 or TRBV6-3 to TRBJ2-1; D possibly corresponds to TRBD2 (6 bases). V gave up 7 bases and J gave up 4 bases, with 8 bases separating them. The CDR3 runs to 12 residues. Germline V CDR1 and CDR2: MNHEY, SVGEGT. As DNA, the CDR3 is TGTGCCAGCAAGGAGGGTTACAATGAGCAGTTCTTC. This sequence encodes CASKEGYNEQFF.

This clonotype has only a few counts. V is TRBV12-3 or TRBV12-4 and J is TRBJ2-2, with TRBD1 matching 10 bases. CDR3 length equals 15 residues. V lost 5 bases to trimming and J lost 1 base; unmatched junction nucleotides: 1. The CDR3 DNA follows: TGTGCCAGCAGTGGGGACAGGGGGAACACCGGGGAGCTGTTTTTT. Translation: CASSGDRGNTGELFF.